These 20 T cell receptor beta chains originate from one sample sequenced in a study of blood T cells in healthy people across ages. Next came a second PCR, run for about 7 to 12 cycles, which used a sample-barcoded 5' primer along with a J-beta primer mix. From the 5' RACE reads, TCRdb called clonotypes with MiXCR, one entry per CDR3 protein. The sample comprises 1.8 million or so distinct CDR3 sequences, about two fifths of which are singletons, and 20% to 25% rests with the top ten. Sequencing used blood. Source of these receptors: a human donor in good health.

About this clonotype: A much larger clone sits a single nucleotide away, making a read error possible. The V gene is TRBV7-6, the J gene TRBJ2-1, with 11 nucleotides matching TRBD2. Germline loops: CDR1 SGHVS, CDR2 FNYEAQ. The length of the CDR3 is 15 residues. The CDR3 sequence is CANSTRLAGYNEQFF. The CDR3 DNA sequence: TGTGCCAACAGCACTAGACTAGCGGGGTACAATGAGCAGTTCTTC.

This clonotype has more than one count but fewer than ten. The rearrangement links TRBV9 to TRBJ1-5, with 7 positions matching TRBD1. The CDR3 has 15 amino acids. Germline V gives CDR1 SGDLS, CDR2 YYNGEE. Trimming removed 0 bases from V and 1 base from J; junction bases left unmatched: 1. The CDR3: CASSVAGGSNQPQHF. DNA for the CDR3: TGTGCCAGCAGCGTAGCAGGGGGGAGCAATCAGCCCCAGCATTTT.

This clonotype was found a few times. The chain is built from TRBV7-8 and TRBJ2-4, with D unclear. Judging by the DNA end, TRBJ2-7 fits better; the J call may be wrong. CDR3 size: 14 residues. Germline V gene lookup returns CDR1 SGHVS and CDR2 FQNEAQ. CDR3 sequence reads: CASSLDLNSNEQYF. The DNA for the CDR3 is TGTGCCAGCAGCTTAGATTTAAACAGCAACGAGCAGTACTTC.

The V call is TRBV10-3, the J call TRBJ2-1; weak D call: TRBD1 (6 bases). CDR3 length: 15 amino acids. V lost 2 bases and J lost 12, with 20 bases in between. CDR1 is ENHRY and CDR2 is SYGVKD in the germline V gene. The DNA of the CDR3 is TGTGCCATCAGTGAGATAGGGGGTCTCCCCTCTGGGCAGTTCTTC. This translates into CAISEIGGLPSGQFF.

This chain connects TRBV11-2 to TRBJ1-6; possibly TRBD1 for D (6 bases). Germline values: CDR1 SGHAT, CDR2 FQNNGV. V was pared by 4 bases and J by 9 bases, with 19 bases between. This CDR3 has 16 residues. CDR3 sequence (DNA): TGTGCCAGCAGCTCATTGACAGGCCCCAAGGGTTCACCCCTCCACTTT. Residues: CASSSLTGPKGSPLHF.

This sequence joins TRBV20-1 and TRBJ2-1, with 11 bases fitting TRBD1. V was clipped by 1 base and J by 4 bases; unmatched bases: 24. The CDR3 is 22 amino acids. CDR1 DFQATT and CDR2 SNEGSKA come from the germline V gene (reference sequence). CDR3 in DNA: TGCAGTGCTAGAGTGCGGTCTTCCACAGGGACAGGGGGTCGAACATTTTACAATGAGCAGTTCTTC. The encoded protein is CSARVRSSTGTGGRTFYNEQFF.

The J gene is TRBJ2-1, the V gene TRBV3-1; 13 nucleotides agree with TRBD2. The CDR3 sequence is 16 residues long. From germline, CDR1 is LGHDT and CDR2 YNNKEL (reference sequence). V was pared by 3 bases and J by 8 bases, with 7 bases of the junction left unmatched. In DNA, the CDR3 is TGTGCCAGCAGCCAGGGACTAGCGGGGAGGGGCGATGAGCAGTTCTTC. Residues: CASSQGLAGRGDEQFF.

The V gene is TRBV7-2, the J gene TRBJ2-5; maybe TRBD1 (5 bases). Trimming stripped 2 bases from V and 0 bases from J, with 10 bases between. Germline V gene lookup returns CDR1 SGHTA and CDR2 FQGNSA. The CDR3 runs to 15 residues. The DNA of the CDR3 is TGTGCCAGCAGCTTACAGACAGCGTACCAAGAGACCCAGTACTTC. This codes for CASSLQTAYQETQYF.

The chain joins TRBV27 to TRBJ2-5, with TRBD2 as a possible D gene (6 bases). With the DNA end fitting TRBJ2-7 better, the J assignment may be wrong. Per germline, CDR1 MNHEY and CDR2 SMNVEV (reference sequence). This CDR3 spans 14 amino acids. In nucleotides, the CDR3 is TGTGCCAGCACCCCGCGGGGTTCGACCTACGAGCAGTACTTC. Its protein is CASTPRGSTYEQYF.

This chain connects TRBV29-1 to TRBJ2-7; 8 nucleotides match TRBD2. The CDR3 has 14 residues. V was pared by 5 bases and J by 3 bases, with 9 bases of the junction left unmatched. Germline-derived CDR1 and CDR2 are SQVTM and ANQGSEA. CDR3 coding DNA: TGCAGCGTTCTGGGCCTAGCGGGTATCTACGAGCAGTACTTC. Translating it yields CSVLGLAGIYEQYF.

In its sample, this clonotype was seen many times. The CDR3 nucleotides are TGTGCCAGCAGCTTTTTAGACAATGAGCAGTTCTTC. It yields the protein CASSFLDNEQFF. V gene TRBV7-8 combines with J gene TRBJ2-1; unclear D gene. V lost 3 bases, J lost 5 bases, and 5 bases lay in between. From germline, CDR1 is SGHVS and CDR2 FQNEAQ. The CDR3 extends over 12 amino acids.

This clonotype occurred once. Germline is not matched at one junction end, which may reflect a read error. This CDR3 reads CAVSEAPSYEQFF. The CDR3 DNA sequence: TGTGCCGTCAGTGAGGCGCCCTCGTATGAGCAGTTCTTC. The chain has TRBV10-3 and TRBJ2-1; D not certain. Germline lookup yields CDR1 ENHRY and CDR2 SYGVKD. The CDR3 loop spans 13 amino acids.

The genes are TRBV6-5 and TRBJ1-1; D gene unclear. The CDR3 has 13 amino acids. Germline V CDR1 and CDR2: MNHEY, SVGAGI. Trimming pared 5 bases from V and 5 bases from J, leaving 12 bases between. CDR3 in DNA: TGTGCCAGCAGTGAGCTCGACCGGACTGAAGCTTTCTTT. Protein product: CASSELDRTEAFF.

This clonotype has only a few counts. This chain links TRBV7-2 with TRBJ2-1; 7 bases map to TRBD2. V lost 0 bases and J lost 7; bases outside the gene matches: 15. Germline-derived CDR1 and CDR2 are SGHTA and FQGNSA. CDR3 size: 18 residues. The CDR3 loop is CASSLAGEGLLAGNEQFF. CDR3 DNA sequence: TGTGCCAGCAGCTTAGCGGGGGAGGGTCTACTAGCTGGGAATGAGCAGTTCTTC.

CDR3 coding DNA: TGCAGCGTTGTGGACAGCCTCACGGGGGGCTACACCTTC. It translates to CSVVDSLTGGYTF. This chain links TRBV29-1 with TRBJ1-2; possible D gene TRBD1, 6 bases. The CDR3 extends over 13 amino acids. The V gene lost 4 bases and the J gene lost 8 bases, with 17 bases spanning the gap. Germline V CDR1 and CDR2: SQVTM, ANQGSEA.

This clonotype was picked up a small number of times. The J gene is TRBJ1-5, the V gene TRBV5-1; 7 bases align to TRBD1. V was clipped by 5 bases and J by 5 bases; unmatched bases: 10. The CDR3 is 15 residues long. CDR1 SGHRS and CDR2 YFSETQ come from the germline V gene. For the CDR3, the DNA is TGCGCCAGCAGAGTGGGGACAGACCCGGATCAGCCCCAGCATTTT. Protein sequence: CASRVGTDPDQPQHF.

The chain carries TRBV6-4 and TRBJ2-3; the D gene is possibly TRBD2 (7 bases). The germline gives CDR1 MRHNA, CDR2 SNTAGT. This CDR3 is 16 amino acids long. The V end lost 5 bases, the J end lost 0 bases, and 15 bases lay between the germline ends. CDR3 sequence (DNA): TGTGCCAGCAGTCCTGCGGGGGCAACTAGCACAGATACGCAGTATTTT. Translating it yields CASSPAGATSTDTQYF.

This chain links TRBV7-2 with TRBJ2-5, with 7 bases identical to TRBD2. Trimming took 10 bases from V and 5 from J; bases not matched to a gene: 10. CDR3 length: 13 residues. Germline CDR1 and CDR2: SGHTA and FQGNSA. The CDR3 region is CATKRGEGETQYF. The CDR3 DNA sequence: TGTGCCACGAAAAGAGGGGAGGGGGAGACCCAGTACTTC.

The CDR3 loop reads CTPRRAPMRNEQFF. The CDR3 DNA sequence: TGTACCCCTAGGAGGGCCCCAATGAGAAATGAGCAGTTCTTC. This chain uses TRBV7-3 with TRBJ2-1, with D tentatively TRBD2 (6 bases). CDR3 length: 14 residues. Per the germline V gene, CDR1 is SGHTA and CDR2 is FQGTGA.

This clonotype was seen a few times. V is TRBV9 and J is TRBJ2-2, with D perhaps matching TRBD1 (5 bases). This CDR3 has 14 amino acids. The ends were cut back, 4 bases at V and 2 bases at J, with 9 bases in the middle. Per the germline V gene, CDR1 is SGDLS and CDR2 is YYNGEE. The DNA of the CDR3 is TGTGCCAGCAGCCCGGACATTAACACCGGGGAGCTGTTTTTT. It is translated as CASSPDINTGELFF.